These T cell receptor beta chains were read from a single sample in a study of OX40 agonist ivuxolimab in advanced cancers. Produced via immunoSEQ multiplex PCR; TCRdb's table is partial and in-frame only. The sample includes about 51,000 clones, roughly 90% of them seen just once. Material: CD4+ or CD8+ T cells sorted from blood, obtained in a trial of the OX40 agonist ivuxolimab. The receptor source for this set is an adult with an advanced solid tumor such as melanoma, head and neck, liver or kidney cancer. Each CDR3 is given without its conserved first and last residue.

J,V,CDR3
TRBJ1-2,TRBV5-4,ASRTGTDYGYT
TRBJ2-7,TRBV19,ASSTEGLGYEQY
TRBJ1-1,TRBV5-6,ASSLQGANTEAF
TRBJ1-1,TRBV30,AWSAQHNTEAF
TRBJ2-7,TRBV6-5,ASRPPGQGLGEQY
TRBJ2-2,TRBV9,ASRADGQGAWTGELF
TRBJ2-7,TRBV27,ASSARDGTYEQY
TRBJ1-2,TRBV30,AWSVEFSLKGPLVGGYT
TRBJ1-6,TRBV5-5,ASSLLAGRTSDSPLH
TRBJ2-1,TRBV28,ASSLRFWGQGLNEQF
TRBJ2-3,TRBV11-2,ASSLGVRDLADTQY
TRBJ2-3,TRBV19,ASSTPTGGRADTQY
TRBJ2-1,TRBV5-1,ASSLTGGSYNEQF
TRBJ1-2,TRBV6-5,ASHGPNYGYT
TRBJ2-1,TRBV11-1,ASSGLRDTYNEQF
TRBJ2-2,TRBV7-9,ASSRVTGELF
TRBJ2-5,TRBV4-2,ASSQSIAGGPGQETQY
TRBJ2-7,TRBV18,ASSLADSYEQY
TRBJ1-1,TRBV5-8,ASSLYQTTEAF
TRBJ2-5,TRBV10-2,ATIRGTRIKETQY
TRBJ2-5,TRBV7-6,ASTPGAQETQY
TRBJ2-2,TRBV27,ASSLTGTNTGELF
TRBJ2-2,TRBV12-5,ATSRGTGELF
TRBJ1-6,TRBV4-2,ASRTDIYSYNSPLH
TRBJ2-7,TRBV29-1,SVAVSGTYEQY
TRBJ2-6,TRBV2,ASRTGISSGANVLT
TRBJ2-5,TRBV11-2,ASSLGSGYQETQY
TRBJ1-1,TRBV6-5,ASRRWEGTEAF
TRBJ1-2,TRBV6-6,ATTTTTGSGYGYT
TRBJ1-2,TRBV2,ATEQRNYGYT
TRBJ2-5,TRBV29-1,STLLGQGRQETQY
TRBJ1-2,TRBV6-1,ASRLQGFDGYT
TRBJ2-3,TRBV18,ASSPPRPGDADTQY
TRBJ1-1,TRBV7-9,ASSFEVGATEAF
TRBJ2-7,TRBV7-7,ASSLGGTNNEQY
TRBJ2-1,TRBV28,ASSSGGRGPADEQF
TRBJ1-5,TRBV15,ATSRVRTVGNQPQH
TRBJ1-2,TRBV19,ASSIDFRGRNYGYT
TRBJ1-2,TRBV7-6,ASSLEERTREHGYT
TRBJ2-4,TRBV30,AWSPLDRAKNIQY
TRBJ2-7,TRBV28,ASRTNGPQQY